This TCR beta chain was obtained from a study of blood T cell repertoires in COVID-19 (dated by TCRdb to 2018 to 2020). In terms of the full investigation: Samples covering the acute and convalescent phases of COVID-19 were provided by collaborators in the United States, Italy and Spain. The prospective study material was composed of cDNA or gDNA derived from T cells, B-cell-depleted T cells, or PBMCs. Deeply sampled blood TCRbeta repertoires from subjects exposed to, actively infected with, or recovered from COVID-19 were included in the dataset. The repertoires were released in a freely available public database intended as a resource for research on the immune response to SARS-CoV-2. The samples were drawn from the first 160 participants of the ongoing ImmuneRACE study and from under 1,500 subjects provided by 6 global collaborators. Sample metadata almost always included a de-identified subject ID, COVID-19 status, age in years and sex. Where HLA class I and class II types were available, the types were taken from metadata supplied by the sample provider, not from assay-based typing. Points the paper makes about the study in general: The amount of clinical and demographic metadata varied by source and participant and was provided uncurated.

TCRbeta CDR3 regions were amplified from genomic DNA using the immunoSEQ Assay, a bias-controlled multiplex PCR. Concerning the study's data processing: Within the assay, amplification of reference gene primers was used to estimate how many nucleated cells each sample contained. To quantify the absolute abundance of each unique TCRbeta CDR3 rearrangement, sequence reads were collapsed and filtered. For each sample, productive Simpson clonality was calculated as the square root of Simpson's diversity index over productive rearrangements. TCRdb re-hosts the immuneACCESS table, in-frame sequences only. Its copies lack some clones; in the studies checked, an unresolved V gene accounts for under half of them, and the cause for the rest is not known. That table is the source of V, J and clone size, and D and trimming were worked out from the DNA. The sample has roughly 220,000 clones on record, around 87% of them singletons. Of the sample, roughly 3% is held by the ten largest clones.

In the prospective study, participants were about 18 to 95 years old, resided in about two dozen geographic areas of the United States, and were enrolled through a virtual design. Cohort assignment in the prospective study relied on participant-reported clinical history from a screening survey and a study questionnaire. Mobile phlebotomists in the prospective study collected whole blood, serum and a nasopharyngeal or oropharyngeal swab from every participant. Additional blood draws and questionnaires over a 2-month period could optionally be provided by prospective study participants. Before DNA extraction, prospective study blood samples were shipped either frozen or at room temperature. Points on this clone: Its binding antigen is unknown. Per-base qualities were not stored, and no clone one base away is much larger.

Taken from cysteine to phenylalanine, the CDR3 has 19 residues. CDR3 DNA is the only sequence kept; it has 57 bases, read in frame from the first base. After removal of 0 bases from V and 4 bases from J, the junction retains 13 bases not matched to a gene. According to the germline V gene (reference sequence), CDR1 reads LNHDA and CDR2 reads SQIVND. The sequence was collected from a young woman in a cohort exposed to, infected with or recovered from COVID-19 (not recorded which). Sequencing used PBMCs or T cells enriched from blood (not recorded which). This receptor chain uses TRBV19 and TRBJ2-1, and 9 bases in between align with TRBD2. The CDR3 protein: CASSIEGDSSGIYYNEQFF. The DNA is TGTGCCAGTAGTATAGAGGGAGACTCTAGCGGGATTTATTACAATGAGCAGTTCTTC. With all but the CDR3 taken from the reference TRBV19 and TRBJ2-1 genes, the full variable domain is: DGGITQSPKYLFRKEGQNVTLSCEQNLNHDAMYWYRQDPGQGLRLIYYSQIVNDFQKGDIAEGYSVSREKKESFPLTVTSAQKNPTAFYLCASSIEGDSSGIYYNEQFFGPGTRLTVL.